This TCR beta chain was sequenced during a study of CD8+CD57+ T cells in acquired aplastic anemia. The use of genomic DNA as template underpinned the TCR beta VDJ and CDR3 profiling. TCRdb processed the reads anew with MiXCR; each CDR3 protein has one entry. The table records about 270,000 distinct CDR3 sequences, 45% to 70% of them present only once. Study findings and constraints: Patients versus controls showed no significant CD8+ Simpson's diversity difference.

Concerning this clonotype itself: As yet, its antigen is unknown.

The TCR was taken from a human donor with severe aplastic anemia or a healthy control (not recorded which). Sequencing used sorted CD4+, CD8+, or CD8+CD57+ T cells (not recorded which) from PBMCs.

CDR3 sequence: CASSSGTRNEQFF. Here the CDR3 DNA reads TGTGCCAGCAGTTCGGGAACGAGGAATGAGCAGTTCTTC. The gene calls are TRBV12-3 or TRBV12-4 and TRBJ2-1; the D gene is possibly TRBD2 (5 bases). This CDR3 spans 13 amino acids. V gave up 4 bases and J gave up 7 bases, with 11 bases separating them.